This T cell receptor beta chain was identified during a study of identical twins. Study results and caveats: Insertions ran lower in abundant cord blood beta clonotypes, though not in memory repertoires. Less excess twin sharing appeared in beta out-of-frame sequences.

Unique molecular identifiers were present on the cDNA, and a universal primer site came from template switching. In TCRdb, the 5' RACE reads were re-called with MiXCR into one record per CDR3 protein. The sample includes about 100,000 distinct CDR3 sequences, 5.9% of them seen just once. This clonotype was recorded many times. Antigen unknown. Only healthy Caucasians were included as donors. The CDR3 consists of 15 residues. Germline V gives CDR1 ENHRY, CDR2 SYGVKD. Trimming took 2 bases from V and 2 from J, leaving 7 bases between them. The source material was memory T cells sorted from blood. This chain uses TRBV10-3 with TRBJ2-6, with D tentatively TRBD1 (5 bases). The clonotype was recovered from a woman between 50 and 59 years old in good health. The CDR3 DNA reads TGTGCCATCAGTGAGAGGGGTGCTGGGGCCAACGTCCTGACTTTC. As protein: CAISERGAGANVLTF.